This is a list of T cell receptor beta chains from one sample in a study of T-cell memory formation after mild COVID-19. TCRdb reprocessed the 5' RACE reads via MiXCR and lists one record per CDR3 protein. Of under 300,000 distinct CDR3 sequences in the sample, 15% to 20% were seen once. Sequenced input: PBMCs or a T cell subset sorted from them (not recorded which). The source is a man aged 18 to 35 who had mild COVID-19 (a few samples of this study predate the infection). Cell type and time point are not known. Each CDR3 is given without its conserved first and last residue. Clone size is not always given. Where it is, it says once, few, many or a class for expanded clones.

CDR3 protein: ASRTGVYQPQH
clone size: NA
V gene: TRBV6-5
J gene: TRBJ1-5

CDR3 protein: ASSLVVGDDGANVLT
clone size: few
V gene: TRBV7-6
J gene: TRBJ2-6

CDR3 protein: AISTSGRNTGELF
clone size: NA
V gene: TRBV24-1
J gene: TRBJ2-2

CDR3 protein: ASSPKVAGQETQY
clone size: NA
V gene: TRBV5-1
J gene: TRBJ2-5

CDR3 protein: ASSSLAGGPSDTQY
clone size: NA
V gene: TRBV27
J gene: TRBJ2-3

CDR3 protein: SAPEGGNTEAF
clone size: NA
V gene: TRBV20-1
J gene: TRBJ1-1

CDR3 protein: SAAQNYGYT
clone size: many
V gene: TRBV20-1
J gene: TRBJ1-2

CDR3 protein: ASLLTGGAGNIQY
clone size: NA
V gene: TRBV6-6
J gene: TRBJ2-4

CDR3 protein: ASSQETGVSGANVLT
clone size: NA
V gene: TRBV4-3
J gene: TRBJ2-6

CDR3 protein: ASSPPSGTYEQY
clone size: few
V gene: TRBV7-2
J gene: TRBJ2-7

CDR3 protein: ASSQDLPLGRTQY
clone size: NA
V gene: TRBV4-3
J gene: TRBJ2-3

CDR3 protein: ASSLQGGGYT
clone size: NA
V gene: TRBV6-5
J gene: TRBJ1-2

CDR3 protein: ASSAREYGYT
clone size: NA
V gene: TRBV6-1
J gene: TRBJ1-2

CDR3 protein: ASSYSTGAGFEKLF
clone size: NA
V gene: TRBV6-5
J gene: TRBJ1-4

CDR3 protein: ASSSEGGTEAF
clone size: NA
V gene: TRBV5-1
J gene: TRBJ1-1

CDR3 protein: ASSPTSGRVH
clone size: NA
V gene: TRBV5-1
J gene: TRBJ2-5

CDR3 protein: ASSRGGTEDTQY
clone size: few
V gene: TRBV5-1
J gene: TRBJ2-3

CDR3 protein: ASSLEEGSVTDTQY
clone size: NA
V gene: TRBV5-1
J gene: TRBJ2-3

CDR3 protein: ASSSSRGGNTEAF
clone size: NA
V gene: TRBV12-3/TRBV12-4
J gene: TRBJ1-1

CDR3 protein: ASSPSGKIDTQY
clone size: NA
V gene: TRBV7-2
J gene: TRBJ2-3

CDR3 protein: ASSLGRGTVNTEAF
clone size: NA
V gene: TRBV7-9
J gene: TRBJ1-1

CDR3 protein: ASSLGGSGTQY
clone size: few
V gene: TRBV7-9
J gene: TRBJ2-5

CDR3 protein: ASSLGARATGELF
clone size: few
V gene: TRBV7-2
J gene: TRBJ2-2

CDR3 protein: ASSPRSLQETQY
clone size: NA
V gene: TRBV7-9
J gene: TRBJ2-5

CDR3 protein: ASSPEGGRETQY
clone size: NA
V gene: TRBV6-2/TRBV6-3
J gene: TRBJ2-5

CDR3 protein: ATDREHEQF
clone size: NA
V gene: TRBV24-1
J gene: TRBJ2-1

CDR3 protein: SAREVGSEAF
clone size: once
V gene: TRBV20-1
J gene: TRBJ1-1

CDR3 protein: ASSQVGQGSPIGNTEAF
clone size: NA
V gene: TRBV4-3
J gene: TRBJ1-1

CDR3 protein: ASSLIPGPTIAGYT
clone size: NA
V gene: TRBV7-3
J gene: TRBJ1-2

CDR3 protein: SVVVRRKETQY
clone size: few
V gene: TRBV29-1
J gene: TRBJ2-5

CDR3 protein: ASSLGSGDTGELF
clone size: few
V gene: TRBV7-2
J gene: TRBJ2-2